The 22 T cell receptor beta chains presented below share a single source sample, sequenced in a study of shared clonotypes between healthy human individuals. The table came from immunoSEQ multiplex PCR; TCRdb's copy has only in-frame clones and leaves some out. The sample includes 900,000 to 1,200,000 clones, around 78% of them seen just once. The sequencing sample was made of memory CD4+ T cells from PBMCs. Subset meaning: CD45RA-negative fraction. The receptors originated from a man between 18 and 29 years old in good health. Some clones in this sample may be carry-over from other donors' samples.

As for this clone: The sample contains more than one DNA sequence encoding this CDR3. The chain links TRBV28 to TRBJ2-5; no definite D call. Germline V gene lookup returns CDR1 MDHEN and CDR2 SYDVKM. V was pared by 1 base and J by 7 bases, with 7 bases between. This CDR3 is built from 12 residues. The CDR3 loop is CASSLLRGTQYF. CDR3 bases: TGTGCCAGCAGTTTATTGCGTGGGACCCAGTACTTC. Full variable domain (missing parts from reference TRBV28 and TRBJ2-5): DVKVTQSSRYLVKRTGEKVFLECVQDMDHENMFWYRQDPGLGLRLIYFSYDVKMKEKGDIPEGYSVSREKKERFSLILESASTNQTSMYLCASSLLRGTQYFGPGTRLLVL.

This clone was seen many times. V and J are TRBV5-1 and TRBJ2-7; D not certain. The V end lost 0 bases, the J end lost 2 bases, and 9 bases lay between the germline ends. CDR1 SGHRS and CDR2 YFSETQ come from the germline V gene. The CDR3 extends over 14 amino acids. The CDR3 region is CASSLGRRAYEQYF. The CDR3 DNA reads TGCGCCAGCAGCTTGGGACGGAGAGCCTACGAGCAGTACTTC.

CDR3 sequence: CAWRLQETQYF. The DNA for the CDR3 is TGTGCCTGGAGGTTACAAGAGACCCAGTACTTC. This chain links TRBV30 with TRBJ2-5; no reliable D call. This CDR3 spans 11 amino acids. V lost 3 bases, J lost 2 bases, and 4 bases lay in between. The germline gives CDR1 GTSNPN, CDR2 SVGIG (reference sequence).

This clone was observed a handful of times. The chain joins TRBV10-3 to TRBJ1-1, with 7 bases lining up with TRBD1. V dropped 6 bases and J dropped 4; count of bases not matched to a gene: 5. This CDR3 region has 13 residues. In germline, CDR1 is ENHRY, CDR2 SYGVKD. CDR3 sequence reads: CAISTGEITEAFF. CDR3 nucleotides: TGTGCCATCAGCACAGGGGAAATCACTGAAGCTTTCTTT.

The chain couples TRBV11-2 to TRBJ2-6; no firm D call. The V end was cut by 1 base, the J end by 0 bases, with 4 bases between. Germline-derived CDR1 and CDR2 are SGHAT and FQNNGV. The CDR3 runs to 15 residues. The CDR3 sequence: CASSLVFSGANVLTF. DNA of the CDR3: TGTGCCAGCAGCTTAGTTTTCTCTGGGGCCAACGTCCTGACTTTC.

This chain joins TRBV5-1 and TRBJ2-6; D might be TRBD1 (6 bases). Trimming removed 0 bases at V and 0 bases at J, with 10 bases between. This CDR3 has 17 residues. CDR1 is SGHRS, CDR2 YFSETQ, per germline. In nucleotides, the CDR3 is TGCGCCAGCAGCTTGGTTGGGACACCCTCTGGGGCCAACGTCCTGACTTTC. Translating gives CASSLVGTPSGANVLTF.

The V gene is TRBV5-8, the J gene TRBJ2-1, with D tentatively TRBD1 (5 bases). Per the germline V gene, CDR1 is SGHTS and CDR2 is YDEGEE. CDR3 length: 14 amino acids. Trimming took 5 bases from V and 2 from J, leaving 11 bases between them. The CDR3 spells CASSLQGTYNEQFF. The DNA for the CDR3 is TGTGCCAGCAGTCTCCAGGGAACCTACAATGAGCAGTTCTTC.

The CDR3 loop is CASKISPGGALSNYGYTF. Here the CDR3 DNA reads TGTGCCAGCAAAATATCCCCAGGGGGCGCGCTCTCTAACTATGGCTACACCTTC. V and J are TRBV28 and TRBJ1-2; TRBD1 agrees at 8 bases. With 7 bases clipped from V and 0 bases from J, the junction kept 16 bases outside the gene matches. Per germline, CDR1 MDHEN and CDR2 SYDVKM. The CDR3 has 18 residues.

Concerning this clone: A far larger clone differs by one base, so this is likely a read error. The chain is built from TRBV7-8 and TRBJ1-1; a weak D match, TRBD1 (6 bases). The CDR3 is 14 amino acids. CDR1 and CDR2 (germline): SGHVS, FQNEAQ. The CDR3 here is CASSVGGGHTEALF. As DNA, the CDR3 is TGTGCCAGCAGCGTAGGGGGGGGGCACACTGAAGCTCTCTTT.

The rearrangement links TRBV13 to TRBJ2-5; TRBD2 agrees at 8 bases. The germline V gene has CDR1 PRHDT and CDR2 FYEKMQ (reference sequence). The length of the CDR3 is 17 residues. J gave up 1 base and V 0 bases, and 7 bases lay outside the gene matches. The CDR3 region is CASSLGGLAGPQETQYF. The CDR3 coding sequence is TGTGCCAGCAGCTTAGGCGGGTTAGCGGGACCCCAAGAGACCCAGTACTTC.

The table lists this clone with a count of one. CDR3 bases: TGTGCCTGGAGCCAGGGGAGCAATCAGCCCCAGCATTTT. Translation: CAWSQGSNQPQHF. The rearrangement links TRBV30 to TRBJ1-5; D perhaps matches TRBD1 (6 bases). There are 13 residues in the CDR3. From germline, CDR1 is GTSNPN and CDR2 SVGIG (reference sequence). Trimming took 3 bases from V and 1 from J, leaving 7 bases between them.

The chain joins TRBV28 to TRBJ1-1; TRBD1 is a possible D gene (6 bases). This CDR3 contains 13 residues. V gave up 7 bases and J gave up 4 bases, with 13 bases separating them. The germline V gene encodes CDR1 MDHEN and CDR2 SYDVKM. CDR3 protein: CASKWGPGTEAFF. CDR3 nucleotides: TGTGCCAGCAAGTGGGGGCCTGGCACTGAAGCTTTCTTT.

The rearrangement joins TRBV11-2 to TRBJ1-2; the D gene is possibly TRBD1 (5 bases). The germline CDR1 and CDR2 sequences are SGHAT and FQNNGV. CDR3 length: 14 amino acids. V shed 4 bases and J shed 5 bases, with 14 bases lying between them. CDR3 DNA: TGTGCCAGCAGCTCTACGGGACGCCTTTATGGCTACACCTTC. It specifies CASSSTGRLYGYTF.

V is TRBV7-8 and J is TRBJ2-2; 8 bases line up with TRBD1. The junction had 11 bases not matched to a gene; V was cut back by 10 bases and J by 7 bases. The CDR3 consists of 14 residues. The germline gives CDR1 SGHVS, CDR2 FQNEAQ. CDR3 DNA: TGTGCCAACCGACGGGCAGGGGGCATCGGGGAGCTGTTTTTT. Its protein is CANRRAGGIGELFF.

The chain joins TRBV28 to TRBJ2-3; the D is unclear. From germline, CDR1 is MDHEN and CDR2 SYDVKM. The V end was cut by 2 bases, the J end by 4 bases, with 7 bases between. This CDR3 region has 13 residues. CDR3 sequence reads: CASSLSVPDTQYF. Written as DNA, the CDR3 is TGTGCCAGCAGTTTAAGCGTCCCAGATACGCAGTATTTT.

This chain connects TRBV2 to TRBJ2-1, with D tentatively TRBD2 (5 bases). The length of the CDR3 is 14 residues. The V gene lost 5 bases and the J gene lost 6 bases, with 14 bases spanning the gap. Germline CDR1 and CDR2: SNHLY and FYNNEI. The CDR3 sequence is CASSPRTGTNEQFF. The CDR3 region has the DNA TGTGCCAGCAGTCCTCGGACTGGAACCAATGAGCAGTTCTTC.

The chain uses TRBV2 and TRBJ2-1; weak D call: TRBD1 (6 bases). The V end was cut by 5 bases, the J end by 0 bases, with 11 bases between. The V gene's germline CDR1 is SNHLY and CDR2 FYNNEI. CDR3 length: 15 residues. The CDR3 DNA reads as TGTGCCAGCAGTAGGGACAAGAGCTCCTACAATGAGCAGTTCTTC. It specifies CASSRDKSSYNEQFF.

The CDR3 region is CASSVDTGPDTQYF. CDR3 DNA sequence: TGTGCCAGCAGCGTAGATACGGGTCCAGATACGCAGTATTTT. V and J are TRBV9 and TRBJ2-3; D gene unclear. V lost 0 bases to trimming and J lost 4 bases, with 9 bases between them. CDR1 is SGDLS, CDR2 YYNGEE, per germline. This CDR3 contains 14 residues.

The chain carries TRBV28 and TRBJ1-5; D is ambiguous. Per germline, CDR1 MDHEN and CDR2 SYDVKM. V was trimmed by 6 bases and J by 7 bases, leaving 16 bases between them. The CDR3 has 14 residues. The CDR3: CASSPTSGGQPQHF. CDR3 sequence (DNA): TGTGCCAGCAGCCCGACCTCAGGTGGGCAGCCCCAGCATTTT.

The CDR3 bases are TGTGCCAGCAGCCAAGATAAGGGGACTCGAGGCACAGATACGCAGTATTTT. Its protein product is CASSQDKGTRGTDTQYF. J is TRBJ2-3 and V is TRBV14; TRBD2 might be the D (6 bases). CDR1 SGHDN and CDR2 FVKESK come from the germline V gene. The CDR3 loop spans 17 amino acids. V shed 0 bases and J shed 1 base, with 14 bases lying between them.

The CDR3 loop is CASSLGTGGNTEAFF. CDR3 DNA sequence: TGTGCCAGCAGTCTAGGGACAGGAGGGAACACTGAAGCTTTCTTT. The rearrangement joins TRBV28 to TRBJ1-1, with TRBD1 matching over 8 bases. CDR3 size: 15 residues. Germline CDR1 is MDHEN and CDR2 is SYDVKM. Trimming at V came to 5 bases and at J to 1 base, leaving 6 bases not matched to a gene. Full variable domain (outside the CDR3, taken from reference TRBV28 and TRBJ1-1): DVKVTQSSRYLVKRTGEKVFLECVQDMDHENMFWYRQDPGLGLRLIYFSYDVKMKEKGDIPEGYSVSREKKERFSLILESASTNQTSMYLCASSLGTGGNTEAFFGQGTRLTVV.

J is TRBJ2-7 and V is TRBV7-2; the D call may be TRBD1 or TRBD2 (6 bases each). The CDR3 covers 13 residues. CDR1 is SGHTA and CDR2 is FQGNSA in the germline V gene. V was clipped by 5 bases and J by 7 bases, with 15 bases between them. In DNA, the CDR3 is TGTGCCAGCAGCCAGGGTAGGGGGAGGGAGCAGTACTTC. Amino acid sequence: CASSQGRGREQYF.